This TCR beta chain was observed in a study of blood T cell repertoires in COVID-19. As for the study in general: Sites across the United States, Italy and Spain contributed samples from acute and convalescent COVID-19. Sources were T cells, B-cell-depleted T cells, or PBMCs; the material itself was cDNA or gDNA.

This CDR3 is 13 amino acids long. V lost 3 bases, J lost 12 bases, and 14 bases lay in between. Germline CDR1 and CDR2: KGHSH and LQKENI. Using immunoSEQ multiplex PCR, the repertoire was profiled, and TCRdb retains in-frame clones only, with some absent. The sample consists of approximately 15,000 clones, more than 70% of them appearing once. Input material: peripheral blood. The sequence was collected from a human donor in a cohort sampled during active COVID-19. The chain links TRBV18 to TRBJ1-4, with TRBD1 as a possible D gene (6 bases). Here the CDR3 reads CASSPREAGELFF. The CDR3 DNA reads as TGTGCCAGCTCACCCCGAGAGGCAGGGGAACTGTTTTTT.